This passage covers 3 T cell receptor beta chains from one sample sequenced in a study of T cell repertoires in aging, cancer and after chemotherapy. Peripheral blood genomic DNA, not sorted cells or RNA, was the template. Rearranged V-D-J TRB sequences were amplified with a mixed TRB-A/B primer pool. One entry per CDR3 protein, called by TCRdb with MiXCR from the multiplex PCR reads. The sample lists more than 900 distinct CDR3 sequences, about 60% seen once, with under 30% in the top ten. The specimen was blood. These receptors all stem from a human donor with a solid tumor.

This chain connects TRBV5-4 to TRBJ2-3; perhaps TRBD2 as D (7 bases). From germline, CDR1 is SGHNT and CDR2 YYREEE (reference sequence). The V gene lost 4 bases and the J gene lost 2 bases, with 20 bases spanning the gap. The length of the CDR3 is 17 residues. The CDR3 loop reads CASSPPRRGGLTDTQYF. The CDR3 DNA reads as TGTGCCAGCAGCCCACCCCGGAGGGGGGGACTCACAGATACGCAGTATTTT.

Written as DNA, the CDR3 is TGTGCCAGCAGCCCCACCGACGGGACCCAGTACTTC. Its protein is CASSPTDGTQYF. The chain joins TRBV7-6 to TRBJ2-5; D is unclear. The germline CDR1 and CDR2 sequences are SGHVS and FNYEAQ. The CDR3 totals 12 residues. The V and J ends lost 5 bases and 7 bases respectively, with 11 bases between them.

The chain links TRBV12-3 or TRBV12-4 to TRBJ2-3, with no clear D. V was trimmed by 3 bases and J by 0 bases, leaving 13 bases between them. The CDR3 runs 16 residues. The CDR3 region has the DNA TGTGCCAGCAGTTTGGGCTGGGCCGGAAGCACAGATACGCAGTATTTT. Encoded protein: CASSLGWAGSTDTQYF.